These 19 T cell receptor beta chains came from one sample sequenced in a study of cytomegalovirus exposure and HLA in healthy donors. PCR used 60 Vbeta primers and 13 Jbeta primers. TCRdb keeps only in-frame clones here, not all; method: immunoSEQ multiplex PCR. The table shows 130,000 or so clones, with nearly 90% occurring only once. Sequenced sample: PBMCs. Receptor source: a woman aged 35 to 49 in good health and CMV-seronegative.

The chain links TRBV4-1 to TRBJ1-1; the match to TRBD1 covers 7 bases. V dropped 4 bases and J dropped 6; count of bases not matched to a gene: 8. This CDR3 is built from 14 residues. CDR1 and CDR2 from the germline V gene are MGHRA and YSYEKL. CDR3 coding DNA: TGCGCCAGCAGCCGCCTCGACAGGGAGCCTGAAGCTTTCTTT. It encodes CASSRLDREPEAFF.

This chain links TRBV10-3 with TRBJ2-5, with D maybe TRBD1 (6 bases). Trimming removed 6 bases at V and 5 bases at J, with 19 bases between. CDR1 is ENHRY, CDR2 SYGVKD, per germline. The CDR3 spans 15 residues. The CDR3 region is CAISLNRVQGETQYF. The CDR3 DNA reads TGTGCCATCAGCCTGAACAGGGTCCAAGGGGAGACCCAGTACTTC.

This clone was seen only once. CDR3 DNA: TGTGCCAGCAGCAAGGAGGGGGCCGAGACCCAGTACTTC. This encodes CASSKEGAETQYF. V usage is TRBV6-1 and J usage is TRBJ2-5, with a weak D call TRBD1 (7 bases). Germline CDR1 and CDR2: MNHNS and SASEGT. This CDR3 is 13 amino acids long. The ends were cut back, 6 bases at V and 5 bases at J, with 13 bases in the middle.

This chain connects TRBV5-1 to TRBJ2-1; 13 bases are shared with TRBD2. V lost 3 bases to trimming and J lost 9 bases; unmatched junction nucleotides: 9. The CDR3 loop spans 16 amino acids. Germline V CDR1 and CDR2: SGHRS, YFSETQ. CDR3 sequence (DNA): TGCGCCAGCAGCTCCAGGACTAGCGGGAGAACCCCTGAGCAGTTCTTC. Amino acids: CASSSRTSGRTPEQFF.

The chain uses TRBV13 and TRBJ1-4; no definite D call. The V gene lost 3 bases and the J gene lost 8 bases, with 16 bases spanning the gap. Germline CDR1 PRHDT, CDR2 FYEKMQ (reference sequence). The length of the CDR3 is 15 residues. The CDR3, as DNA: TGTGCCAGCAGCTTTTATACCGTCGGGGAAGAAAAACTGTTTTTT. Its protein is CASSFYTVGEEKLFF.

As for this clone: At the DNA level, this CDR3 is encoded by other sequences in the same sample as well. This chain joins TRBV6-5 and TRBJ2-7, with a possible D match to TRBD2 (5 bases). Germline CDR1 reads MNHEY; CDR2 reads SVGAGI. The V end was cut by 6 bases, the J end by 0 bases, with 6 bases between. This CDR3 spans 12 amino acids. The CDR3, as DNA: TGTGCCAGCAGCCGGGACTCCTACGAGCAGTACTTC. Its protein is CASSRDSYEQYF.

The chain has TRBV5-1 and TRBJ2-5; a weak D match, TRBD1 (6 bases). The CDR3 consists of 12 residues. Looked up from germline, CDR1 is SGHRS and CDR2 is YFSETQ. V gave up 0 bases and J gave up 7 bases, with 7 bases separating them. The CDR3 reads CASSLEQGTQYF. CDR3 coding DNA: TGCGCCAGCAGCTTGGAACAGGGGACCCAGTACTTC.

This clone was found once. V gene TRBV27 combines with J gene TRBJ2-5; 7 bases are shared with TRBD2. The CDR3 runs to 17 residues. Germline CDR1 is MNHEY and CDR2 is SMNVEV (reference sequence). The V segment lost 6 bases and the J segment 3 bases; nucleotides outside the gene matches: 16. The CDR3, as DNA: TGTGCCAGCAGACCCCAGGGAGGCGGGAGCGGTAAAGAGACCCAGTACTTC. Protein: CASRPQGGGSGKETQYF.

This chain's CDR3 is CASRDRVITEAFF. The DNA of the CDR3 is TGTGCCAGCAGGGACAGGGTAATCACTGAAGCTTTCTTT. V and J are TRBV27 and TRBJ1-1, with 8 bases that match TRBD1. Trimming at V came to 6 bases and at J to 4 bases, leaving 4 bases not matched to a gene. The CDR3 is 13 amino acids. Per the germline V gene, CDR1 is MNHEY and CDR2 is SMNVEV (reference sequence).

The rearrangement links TRBV27 to TRBJ1-2; TRBD1 agrees at 9 bases. Germline assignment: CDR1 MNHEY and CDR2 SMNVEV (reference sequence). This CDR3 is built from 15 residues. V shed 10 bases, J shed 8 bases, and the junction held 17 bases outside the gene matches. CDR3 DNA: TGTGCCACTACACGGGGCCCCGGGACAGGGAGCGGCTACACCTTC. Protein: CATTRGPGTGSGYTF.

This chain joins TRBV28 and TRBJ2-7; D gene ambiguous. The CDR3 extends over 12 amino acids. Germline CDR1 reads MDHEN; CDR2 reads SYDVKM. The germline V and J ends were trimmed by 5 bases and 6 bases, with 11 bases remaining between them. The CDR3 DNA reads as TGTGCCAGCAGTGTAGTAGATCGCGAGCAGTACTTC. It specifies CASSVVDREQYF.

This chain connects TRBV11-3 to TRBJ2-5; TRBD2 is a possible D gene (6 bases). V shed 5 bases and J shed 1 base, with 26 bases lying between them. CDR1 SGHNT and CDR2 YENEEA come from the germline V gene. The CDR3 length is 19 residues. The CDR3 nucleotides read TGTGCCAGCAGCGATCCTGGGGTATTGGCGGGAAACTTCCAAGAGACCCAGTACTTC. Encoded protein: CASSDPGVLAGNFQETQYF.

This chain joins TRBV6-5 and TRBJ2-7, with TRBD1 matching over 9 bases. The junction had 2 bases not matched to a gene; V was cut back by 4 bases and J by 4 bases. The CDR3 sequence is 13 residues long. Germline V CDR1 and CDR2: MNHEY, SVGAGI. Written as DNA, the CDR3 is TGTGCCAGCAGTTGGGGACAGGGTTACGAGCAGTACTTC. As protein: CASSWGQGYEQYF.

This clone has just a few counts. V gene TRBV18 combines with J gene TRBJ2-3; TRBD2 matches 10 bases. CDR3 size: 15 residues. V gave up 4 bases and J gave up 5 bases; unmatched junction bases: 6. CDR1 and CDR2 from the germline V gene are KGHSH and LQKENI. CDR3 sequence reads: CASSRGSSGGDTQYF. The CDR3 bases are TGTGCCAGCTCACGGGGCTCTAGCGGGGGAGATACGCAGTATTTT. Looking up the rest from reference TRBV18 and TRBJ2-3 gives the full variable domain: NAGVMQNPRHLVRRRGQEARLRCSPMKGHSHVYWYRQLPEEGLKFMVYLQKENIIDESGMPKERFSAEFPKEGPSILRIQQVVRGDSAAYFCASSRGSSGGDTQYFGPGTRLTVL.

The V gene is TRBV5-1, the J gene TRBJ2-1, with 7 bases matching TRBD2. Germline CDR1 and CDR2: SGHRS and YFSETQ. This CDR3 is built from 15 residues. V dropped 0 bases and J dropped 6; count of bases not matched to a gene: 6. The CDR3 region has the DNA TGCGCCAGCAGCTTGGGTCCAGCGGGACTCAATGAGCAGTTCTTC. It encodes CASSLGPAGLNEQFF.

V is TRBV19 and J is TRBJ2-5; a possible D gene is TRBD1 (6 bases). Looked up from germline, CDR1 is LNHDA and CDR2 is SQIVND (reference sequence). This CDR3 contains 15 residues. The V end was cut by 4 bases, the J end by 3 bases, with 15 bases between. Here the CDR3 DNA reads TGTGCCAGTAGTAGGCCGGAGACAGGAGAAGAGACCCAGTACTTC. Its protein product is CASSRPETGEETQYF.

This chain joins TRBV13 and TRBJ2-5; TRBD2 aligns across 12 bases. Germline trimming cut 5 bases from V and 4 bases from J; bases unmatched to any gene: 5. Germline V CDR1 and CDR2: PRHDT, FYEKMQ (reference sequence). This CDR3 is 15 amino acids long. The CDR3 is CASSPGLAGRETQYF. CDR3 DNA: TGTGCCAGCAGCCCCGGACTAGCGGGGAGAGAGACCCAGTACTTC.

This sequence joins TRBV6-6 and TRBJ2-7, with 14 positions matching TRBD2. CDR3 length: 16 residues. V was pared by 4 bases and J by 7 bases, with 9 bases of the junction left unmatched. CDR1 is MNHNY and CDR2 is SVGAGI in the germline V gene (reference sequence). CDR3 sequence reads: CASSWPGLAGAGEQYF. CDR3 DNA: TGTGCCAGCAGTTGGCCGGGACTAGCGGGAGCTGGGGAGCAGTACTTC.

This chain links TRBV4-2 with TRBJ2-2, with D possibly matching TRBD2 (5 bases). The CDR3 has 16 residues. With 4 bases removed from V and 3 bases from J, the gap between germline ends came to 15 bases. The V gene's germline CDR1 is LGHNA and CDR2 YNFKEQ. The CDR3 loop reads CASSLGLHGDTGELFF. CDR3 nucleotide sequence: TGTGCCAGCAGCCTCGGGCTCCACGGGGACACCGGGGAGCTGTTTTTT.